These T cell receptor beta chains were read from a single sample in a study of tumor-infiltrating lymphocytes in glioblastoma multiforme. Via MiXCR, TCRdb re-called the multiplex PCR reads, giving one row per CDR3 protein. This sample has almost 15,000 distinct CDR3 sequences; 65% to 80% occur once, and the top ten carry around 50%. Sequenced sample: brain tumor tissue. These receptors were taken from a male donor with glioblastoma. CDR3s include the opening cysteine and the closing phenylalanine or tryptophan. D genes are given only for firm matches. Where a row states a size, it is once, few, many or the class of an expanded clone; other rows omit it.

j_call | clone_size | v_call | d_call | cdr3_nt | cdr3_aa
TRBJ2-3 | many | TRBV20-1 | TRBD1 | TGCAGTGCAACGGACAGGGTACGCACAGATACGCAGTATTTT | CSATDRVRTDTQYF
TRBJ2-6 | - | TRBV24-1 | - | TGTGCCACCTCCAGCGAGGATGTCTCTGGGGCCAACGTCCTGACTTTC | CATSSEDVSGANVLTF
TRBJ2-7 | - | TRBV6-1 | TRBD1 | TGTGCCAGCGACAGGGGAGGCTACGAGCAGTACTTC | CASDRGGYEQYF
TRBJ2-3 | - | TRBV28 | - | TGTGCCAGCATGAAGGGCTTCACAGATACGCAGTATTTT | CASMKGFTDTQYF
TRBJ2-5 | - | TRBV28 | - | TGTGTAAGCAGCCTAGGGTCGATAGGGGAAGAGACCCAGTACTTC | CVSSLGSIGEETQYF
TRBJ1-3 | many | TRBV10-2 | TRBD1 | TGCGCCAGCAGTACAGGGGGCAATGGAAACACCATATATTTT | CASSTGGNGNTIYF
TRBJ2-3 | - | TRBV10-1 | - | TGCGCCAGCAGCTACGACAGGTCCACAGATACGCAGTATTTT | CASSYDRSTDTQYF
TRBJ1-6 | once | TRBV20-1 | TRBD1 | TGCAGTGCTAGAGATCAAACGACAGGGGTAGGCTCACCCCTCCACTTT | CSARDQTTGVGSPLHF
TRBJ2-3 | many | TRBV11-2 | - | TGTGCCAGCAGCTTAACGGGGGTCACAGATACGCAGTATTTT | CASSLTGVTDTQYF
TRBJ2-5 | many | TRBV7-9 | - | TGTGCCAGCAGCACCCCCTATTCCCAAGAGACCCGGTACTTC | CASSTPYSQETRYF
TRBJ2-3 | - | TRBV10-2 | - | TGCGCCAGCAGCCTAGGATGGACAGATACGCAGTATTTT | CASSLGWTDTQYF
TRBJ2-2 | - | TRBV10-1 | TRBD2 | TGCGCCAGCAGTGCCACGCCCAGCGGGAGGGCCGGGGAGCTGTTTTTT | CASSATPSGRAGELFF
TRBJ2-7 | - | TRBV12-3/TRBV12-4 | - | TGTGCCAGCAGTTTATACGGGAGAGTGGGAGAGCAGTACTTC | CASSLYGRVGEQYF
TRBJ1-3 | - | TRBV12-3/TRBV12-4 | - | TGTGCCAGCAGTTTCGGGGACGGAAACACCATATATTTT | CASSFGDGNTIYF
TRBJ2-3 | - | TRBV29-1 | TRBD2 | TGCAGCGTTGAACAAGGGGCGGGAGGAGATACGCAGTATTTT | CSVEQGAGGDTQYF
TRBJ2-2 | - | TRBV11-2 | - | TGTGCCAGCACCCCCTCATTCGGCCAGGGGCTGGCGTTAAACACCGGGGAGCTGTTTTTT | CASTPSFGQGLALNTGELFF
TRBJ1-2 | once | TRBV30 | - | TGTGCCAGGGGGTCTGGGGGCGCGGTGAATGGCTACACCTTC | CARGSGGAVNGYTF
TRBJ2-2 | - | TRBV5-6 | TRBD1 | TGTGCCAGCAACCCGGAAGGGCTACAGGGGGCCGGGGAGCTGTTTTTT | CASNPEGLQGAGELFF
TRBJ2-2 | - | TRBV20-1 | - | TGCAGTGCTAGGACGGGACTGAAGGTAGAAACCCGGGAGCTGCTTTTT | CSARTGLKVETRELLF
TRBJ2-2 | - | TRBV11-2 | TRBD2 | TGTGCCAGCAGCTTACTTCGGTCCAGCGGGGGCTCGAATACCGGGGAGCTGTTTTTT | CASSLLRSSGGSNTGELFF
TRBJ2-1 | - | TRBV11-1 | - | TGTGCCAGCAGCTTAGGGGGCAGGGGTTTGGATGAGCAGTTCTTC | CASSLGGRGLDEQFF
TRBJ2-1 | many | TRBV20-1 | TRBD2 | TGCAGTGCCCTGGGGACTAGCGGGAGGAAATACAATGAGCGGTTCTTC | CSALGTSGRKYNERFF
TRBJ2-3 | - | TRBV20-1 | - | TGCAGTGCTATGGGGGGGGCCAGCCCAGATACGCAGTATTTT | CSAMGGASPDTQYF
TRBJ2-6 | many | TRBV11-1 | - | TGTGCCAGCAGCGAAACAGGGATAGCCAACGTCCTGACTTTC | CASSETGIANVLTF
TRBJ2-1 | few | TRBV29-1 | - | TGCAACACTCGGGACGTGAGCTCCTACAATGAGAAGTCCTTC | CNTRDVSSYNEKSF
TRBJ1-5 | - | TRBV12-3/TRBV12-4 | - | TGTGCCAGCAGATCTCAGGGGAGTCAGCCCCAGCATTTT | CASRSQGSQPQHF
TRBJ2-3 | - | TRBV6-6 | - | TGTGCCAGCAGTGATACCGGGAGCTACAGCACAGATACGCAGTATTTT | CASSDTGSYSTDTQYF
TRBJ2-3 | few | TRBV11-3 | - | TGTGCCAGCAGCTTAAATGCGGCAGATACGCAGTATTTT | CASSLNAADTQYF
TRBJ1-3 | many | TRBV28 | TRBD1 | TGTGCCAGCTATAGGGTAACAGGGGTCGTAAACACCATATATTTT | CASYRVTGVVNTIYF
TRBJ2-3 | - | TRBV5-5 | - | TGTTCCAGCAGCTTGGCGGTTAGCATAGATACGCAGTATTTT | CSSSLAVSIDTQYF
TRBJ2-3 | - | TRBV7-9 | TRBD1 | TGCGCCAGCAGCACCGAGGGGGCCGTTGGTACGCAGTATTTT | CASSTEGAVGTQYF
TRBJ2-3 | few | TRBV11-1 | TRBD2 | TGTGCCAGCAGTATAACATCACTAGCGGGAGCTCCGCAGTATTTT | CASSITSLAGAPQYF
TRBJ2-7 | - | TRBV4-3 | TRBD2 | TGCGCCAGCAGCCTTAAACTAGCGGGGGTTTACGAGCAGTACTTC | CASSLKLAGVYEQYF
TRBJ2-7 | - | TRBV30 | - | TGTGCCTTGAGCCCAAGAGGGACCCGCTACGAGCAGTACTTC | CALSPRGTRYEQYF
TRBJ1-1 | - | TRBV20-1 | - | TGCAGTGCTATTACGCTGGCAGGGGTATCTAACACTGAAGCTTTCTTT | CSAITLAGVSNTEAFF
TRBJ2-2 | - | TRBV20-1 | TRBD2 | TGCAGTGCTAGAATAGCGGGTACGAACACCGGGGAGCTGTTTTTT | CSARIAGTNTGELFF